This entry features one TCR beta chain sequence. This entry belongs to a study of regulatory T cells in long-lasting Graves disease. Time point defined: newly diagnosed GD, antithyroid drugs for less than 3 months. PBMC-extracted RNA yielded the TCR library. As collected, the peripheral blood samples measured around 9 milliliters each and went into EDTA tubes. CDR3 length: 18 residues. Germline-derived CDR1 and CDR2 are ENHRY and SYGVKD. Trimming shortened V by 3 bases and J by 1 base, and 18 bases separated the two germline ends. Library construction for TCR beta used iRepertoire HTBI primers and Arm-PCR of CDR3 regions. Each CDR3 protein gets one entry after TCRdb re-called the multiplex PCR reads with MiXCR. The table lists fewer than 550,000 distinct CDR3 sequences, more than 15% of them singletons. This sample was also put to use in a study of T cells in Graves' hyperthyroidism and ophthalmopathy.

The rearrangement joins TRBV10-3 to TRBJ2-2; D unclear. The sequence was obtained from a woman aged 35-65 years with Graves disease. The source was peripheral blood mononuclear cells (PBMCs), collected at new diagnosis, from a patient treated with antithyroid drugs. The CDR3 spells CAISEPGRKFQNTGELFF. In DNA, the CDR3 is TGTGCCATCAGTGAACCCGGACGCAAGTTCCAGAACACCGGGGAGCTGTTTTTT.